What follows are 20 T cell receptor beta chains derived from one specimen sequenced in a study of blood T cell repertoires in COVID-19. Libraries were prepared by immunoSEQ multiplex PCR; TCRdb keeps only in-frame clonotypes and omits some of them. The top ten hold more than 15% of the sample, which has roughly 84,000 clones, 85% seen once. The sample comprised peripheral blood. The receptors here all came from a man older than 75 with active or convalescent COVID-19.

The chain recombines TRBV24-1 with TRBJ2-5, with TRBD1 identical over 9 bases. V trimming: 4 bases; J trimming: 5 bases; junction bases outside the gene matches: 1. Germline lookup yields CDR1 KGHDR and CDR2 SFDVKD. CDR3 length equals 13 residues. CDR3 region: CATSDDRGETQYF. The CDR3 region has the DNA TGTGCCACCAGTGACGACAGGGGGGAGACCCAGTACTTC.

The chain links TRBV9 to TRBJ1-3, with 10 bases aligning to TRBD1. Germline V gives CDR1 SGDLS, CDR2 YYNGEE. The ends lost 5 bases at V and 8 bases at J; junction bases unmatched: 13. The CDR3 runs 16 residues. The CDR3, as DNA: TGTGCCAGCAGGTCGGGACAGGGGCTTGGCGGCGACACCATATATTTT. Translated: CASRSGQGLGGDTIYF.

J is TRBJ1-2 and V is TRBV15, with a weak D call TRBD1 (5 bases). Germline CDR1 is LNHNV and CDR2 is YYDKDF (reference sequence). There are 13 residues in the CDR3. Trimming stripped 0 bases from V and 8 bases from J, with 10 bases between. The CDR3 spells CATSRDLGVGYTF. CDR3 sequence (DNA): TGTGCCACCAGCAGAGATTTAGGGGTCGGCTACACCTTC.

The chain uses TRBV7-2 and TRBJ1-6; D ambiguous. Germline V lookup: CDR1 SGHTA, CDR2 FQGNSA. V was trimmed by 0 bases and J by 3 bases, leaving 6 bases between them. The length of the CDR3 is 15 residues. CDR3 nucleotides: TGTGCCAGCAGCTTAGCCTCGGGCTATAATTCACCCCTCCACTTT. Translated, it gives CASSLASGYNSPLHF.

The chain employs TRBV7-9 and TRBJ2-7, with D possibly matching TRBD1 (5 bases). CDR3 length: 13 residues. V lost 1 base, J lost 5 bases, and 9 bases lay in between. Germline CDR1 and CDR2: SEHNR and FQNEAQ (reference sequence). CDR3 sequence reads: CASSLEWGHEQYV. The CDR3 bases are TGTGCCAGCAGCTTAGAATGGGGCCACGAGCAGTACGTC.

V gene TRBV6-6 combines with J gene TRBJ1-4, with 8 bases that match TRBD1. CDR1 is MNHNY, CDR2 SVGAGI, per germline (reference sequence). This CDR3 is 15 amino acids long. V was pared by 2 bases and J by 8 bases, with 7 bases of the junction left unmatched. The chain's CDR3 is CASSYGQGIGEKLFF. The CDR3 DNA sequence: TGTGCCAGCAGTTACGGACAGGGAATTGGGGAAAAACTGTTTTTT.

This chain joins TRBV4-2 and TRBJ1-1, with 7 bases that match TRBD1. V was pared by 0 bases and J by 7 bases, with 2 bases of the junction left unmatched. Germline V lookup: CDR1 LGHNA, CDR2 YNFKEQ. The CDR3 is made up of 13 amino acids. The CDR3 sequence is CASSQDQGGEAFF. CDR3 DNA sequence: TGTGCCAGCAGCCAAGACCAGGGGGGTGAAGCTTTCTTT.

This sequence joins TRBV5-1 and TRBJ2-1; TRBD2 aligns across 10 bases. The CDR3 length is 16 residues. Germline V gives CDR1 SGHRS, CDR2 YFSETQ. Trimming removed 6 bases from V and 8 bases from J; junction bases left unmatched: 14. In DNA form, the CDR3 reads TGCGCCAGCACCTCCCCAGCGGGGGGGCCTAGGTATGAGCAGTTCTTC. This encodes CASTSPAGGPRYEQFF.

In DNA form, the CDR3 reads TGTGCCAGCAGCTTGGCACGAGGGACCATATATTTT. Its protein product is CASSLARGTIYF. The rearrangement joins TRBV5-8 to TRBJ1-3; D is undetermined. The germline gives CDR1 SGHTS, CDR2 YDEGEE. This CDR3 comprises 12 residues. The V and J ends lost 0 bases and 10 bases respectively, with 8 bases between them.

This chain connects TRBV30 to TRBJ1-6; 9 bases are a match to TRBD1. With V trimmed by 5 bases and J by 10 bases, 9 bases remained unmatched. The CDR3 consists of 14 residues. From germline, CDR1 is GTSNPN and CDR2 SVGIG (reference sequence). CDR3 sequence reads: CAWQTGTGSSPLHF. The CDR3 DNA follows: TGTGCCTGGCAAACCGGGACAGGGTCCTCACCCCTCCACTTT.

This clone showed up many times. The rearrangement uses TRBV11-1 and TRBJ2-7; D may be TRBD1 (5 bases). There are 14 residues in the CDR3. Germline values: CDR1 SGHAT, CDR2 FQDESV (reference sequence). The ends were cut back, 1 base at V and 5 bases at J, with 12 bases in the middle. The CDR3 loop is CASSLVRAGHEQYV. The CDR3 DNA reads as TGTGCCAGCAGCTTAGTACGGGCAGGGCACGAGCAGTACGTC.

This clone was seen a single time. The V and J genes are TRBV11-2 and TRBJ2-7; 9 positions agree with TRBD2. The CDR3 is 15 amino acids. The junction had 7 bases not matched to a gene; V was cut back by 5 bases and J by 2 bases. CDR1 is SGHAT, CDR2 FQNNGV, per germline. The CDR3 region has the DNA TGTGCCAGCAGCCTGGCCGCGGGAGGGACCTACGAGCAGTACGTC. Its translation is CASSLAAGGTYEQYV.

The chain uses TRBV6-5 and TRBJ1-2, with 8 bases that match TRBD1. Germline trimming cut 4 bases from V and 5 bases from J; bases unmatched to any gene: 12. The length of the CDR3 is 16 residues. Per the germline V gene, CDR1 is MNHEY and CDR2 is SVGAGI. The CDR3 protein is CASSLESGQGYYGYTF. In DNA form, the CDR3 reads TGTGCCAGCAGTTTAGAGTCCGGACAGGGATATTATGGCTACACCTTC.

V and J are TRBV5-6 and TRBJ2-7; 7 bases match TRBD1. Germline assignment: CDR1 SGHDT and CDR2 YYEEEE. The CDR3 spans 14 residues. Trimming took 0 bases from V and 3 from J; bases not matched to a gene: 3. As DNA, the CDR3 is TGTGCCAGCAGCTTGGTAGGGGGCGGCTACGAGCAGTACGTC. Translated: CASSLVGGGYEQYV.

The chain's CDR3 is CASSLAGRSSGANVLTF. For the CDR3, the DNA is TGTGCCAGCAGCTTAGCAGGGAGGTCATCGGGGGCCAACGTCCTGACTTTC. The V call is TRBV7-9, the J call TRBJ2-6; D may be TRBD2 (6 bases). Germline V CDR1 and CDR2: SEHNR, FQNEAQ (reference sequence). Trimming removed 0 bases from V and 4 bases from J, with 13 bases in between. The CDR3 extends over 17 amino acids. Looking up the rest from reference TRBV7-9 and TRBJ2-6 gives the full variable domain: DTGVSQNPRHKITKRGQNVTFRCDPISEHNRLYWYRQTLGQGPEFLTYFQNEAQLEKSRLLSDRFSAERPKGSFSTLEIQRTEQGDSAMYLCASSLAGRSSGANVLTFGAGSRLTVL.

V usage is TRBV7-2 and J usage is TRBJ2-2, with 9 bases aligning to TRBD1. The CDR3 runs 14 residues. V shed 5 bases, J shed 8 bases, and the junction held 6 bases outside the gene matches. The germline gives CDR1 SGHTA, CDR2 FQGNSA. CDR3 DNA: TGTGCCAGCAGCCAGAGGGACAGGGAAGGGGAGCTGTTTTTT. Translated: CASSQRDREGELFF.

V and J are TRBV5-1 and TRBJ2-3; weak D call: TRBD1 (5 bases). V was clipped by 7 bases and J by 0 bases, with 12 bases between them. The CDR3 extends over 14 amino acids. Germline lookup yields CDR1 SGHRS and CDR2 YFSETQ. The CDR3 protein is CASRTLSSTDTQYF. The CDR3 region has the DNA TGCGCCAGCCGGACACTTTCTAGCACAGATACGCAGTATTTT.

The chain couples TRBV23-1 to TRBJ2-1; no clear D. TRBV23-1 is an ORF, and what it does is uncertain. CDR3 length equals 19 residues. Trimming stripped 3 bases from V and 0 bases from J, with 21 bases between. In nucleotides, the CDR3 is TGCGCCAGCAGTCATCCTATTTCTAACCGCCCGGGCTCCTACAATGAGCAGTTCTTC. Its translation is CASSHPISNRPGSYNEQFF.

The chain combines TRBV6-1 with TRBJ2-3; D is perhaps TRBD2 (5 bases). V lost 2 bases to trimming and J lost 7 bases, with 7 bases between them. Germline CDR1 reads MNHNS; CDR2 reads SASEGT. This CDR3 comprises 12 residues. CDR3 amino acids: CASSERGNTQYF. The CDR3 DNA reads TGTGCCAGCAGTGAACGGGGAAATACGCAGTATTTT.

The V call is TRBV11-1, the J call TRBJ2-1; 7 bases line up with TRBD2. J lost 4 bases, V lost 5 bases, and 8 bases had no gene match. Germline CDR1 reads SGHAT; CDR2 reads FQDESV (reference sequence). The CDR3 covers 15 residues. The CDR3 bases are TGTGCCAGCAGCCAGACTAGCCTAATGTACAATGAGCAGTTCTTC. Protein product: CASSQTSLMYNEQFF.